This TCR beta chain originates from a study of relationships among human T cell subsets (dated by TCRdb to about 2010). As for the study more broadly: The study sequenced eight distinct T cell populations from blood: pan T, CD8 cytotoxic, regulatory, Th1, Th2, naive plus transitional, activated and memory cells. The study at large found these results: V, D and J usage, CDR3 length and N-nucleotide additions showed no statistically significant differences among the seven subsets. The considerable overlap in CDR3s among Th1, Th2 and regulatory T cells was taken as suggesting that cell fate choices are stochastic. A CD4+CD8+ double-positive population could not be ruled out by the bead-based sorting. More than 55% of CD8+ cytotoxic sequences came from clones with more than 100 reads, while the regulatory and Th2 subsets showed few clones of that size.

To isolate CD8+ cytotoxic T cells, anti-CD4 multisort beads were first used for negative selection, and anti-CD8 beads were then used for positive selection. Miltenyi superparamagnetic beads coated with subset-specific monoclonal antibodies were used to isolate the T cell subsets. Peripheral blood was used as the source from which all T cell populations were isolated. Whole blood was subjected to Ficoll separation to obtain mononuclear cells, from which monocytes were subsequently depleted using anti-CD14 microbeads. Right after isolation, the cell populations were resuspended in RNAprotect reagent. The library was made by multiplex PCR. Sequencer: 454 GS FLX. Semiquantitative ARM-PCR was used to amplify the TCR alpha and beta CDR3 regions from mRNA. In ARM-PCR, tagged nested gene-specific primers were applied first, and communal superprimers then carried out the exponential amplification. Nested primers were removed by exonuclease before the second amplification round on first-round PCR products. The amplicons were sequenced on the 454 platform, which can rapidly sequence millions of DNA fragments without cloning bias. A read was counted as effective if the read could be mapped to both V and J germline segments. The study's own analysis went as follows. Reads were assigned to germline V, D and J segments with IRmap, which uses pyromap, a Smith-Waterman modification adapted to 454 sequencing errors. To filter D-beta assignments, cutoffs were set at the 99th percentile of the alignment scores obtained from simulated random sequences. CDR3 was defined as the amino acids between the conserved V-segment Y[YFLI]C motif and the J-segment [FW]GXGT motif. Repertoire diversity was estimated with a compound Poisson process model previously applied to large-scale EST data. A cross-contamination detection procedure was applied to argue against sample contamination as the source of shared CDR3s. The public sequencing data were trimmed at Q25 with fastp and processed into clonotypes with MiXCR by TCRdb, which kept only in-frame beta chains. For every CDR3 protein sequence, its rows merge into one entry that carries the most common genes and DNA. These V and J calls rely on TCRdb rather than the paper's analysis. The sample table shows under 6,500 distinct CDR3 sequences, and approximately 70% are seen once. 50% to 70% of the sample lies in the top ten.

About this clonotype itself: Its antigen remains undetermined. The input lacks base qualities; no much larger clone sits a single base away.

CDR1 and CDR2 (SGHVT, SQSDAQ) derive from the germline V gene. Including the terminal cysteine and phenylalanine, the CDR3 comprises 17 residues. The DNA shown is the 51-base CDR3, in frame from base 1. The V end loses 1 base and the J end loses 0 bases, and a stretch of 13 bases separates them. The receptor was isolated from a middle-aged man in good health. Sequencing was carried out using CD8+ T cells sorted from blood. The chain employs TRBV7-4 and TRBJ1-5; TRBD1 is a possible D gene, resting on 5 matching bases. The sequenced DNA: TGTGCCAGCAGCTTAGGAGTGGGGCAGATTAGCAATCAGCCCCAGCATTTT. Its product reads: CASSLGVGQISNQPQHF.